This is a list of T cell receptor beta chains from one sample in a study of cytomegalovirus exposure and HLA in healthy donors. The assay was immunoSEQ multiplex PCR, and TCRdb's table has in-frame clones only and misses some. The sample records fewer than 250,000 clones, more than 60% being singletons. What was sequenced was PBMCs. All receptors come from a girl aged 2 to 10 in good health and CMV-seronegative. CDR3s include the opening cysteine and the closing phenylalanine or tryptophan. A D gene is named only where the DNA matches it firmly. Expanded clones get a size class; other rows say once, few or many, or leave the size out.

J,D,V,size,DNA,CDR3
TRBJ2-1,.,TRBV5-1,.,TGCGCCAGCAGCGAGGGGGGGAGCTCCTACAATGAGCAGTTCTTC,CASSEGGSSYNEQFF
TRBJ2-6,.,TRBV6-5,.,TGTGCCAGCACACGGGGAGGAACCAACGTCCTGACTTTC,CASTRGGTNVLTF
TRBJ2-7,.,TRBV12-5,once,TGTGCTAGTGGCCCCATCGCCGAGGCCGAGCAGTACTTC,CASGPIAEAEQYF
TRBJ2-1,.,TRBV6-1,.,TGTGCCAGCAGGGGGTGGAGGAATGAGCAGTTCTTC,CASRGWRNEQFF
TRBJ1-1,.,TRBV6-5,few,TGTGCCAGCAGTTACGGGGGCAGGGACGAAGCTTTCTTT,CASSYGGRDEAFF
TRBJ1-1,.,TRBV2,few,TGTGCCAGCAGTGAGCAGGGTTCGGGCTTTGCTTTCTTT,CASSEQGSGFAFF
TRBJ2-5,.,TRBV9,.,TGTGCCAGCAGCGTAGAGGCAGGGGGAGGCGAGACCCAGTACTTC,CASSVEAGGGETQYF
TRBJ2-2,TRBD2,TRBV6-1,once,TGTGCCAGCAGGGGGAGGGACACCGGGGAGCTGTTTTTT,CASRGRDTGELFF
TRBJ2-7,TRBD2,TRBV10-2,.,TGCGCCAGCAGTGTAACTAGCGGGAGCTACGAGCAGTACTTC,CASSVTSGSYEQYF
TRBJ2-1,TRBD1,TRBV6-1,.,TGTGCCAGCATATTTTTCAGGGGGCACAATGAGCAGTTCTTC,CASIFFRGHNEQFF
TRBJ2-1,TRBD2,TRBV27,few,TGTGCCAGCAGTTTATTGGCGGGGGGCCCCTACAATGAGCAGTTCTTC,CASSLLAGGPYNEQFF
TRBJ2-3,TRBD2,TRBV29-1,once,TGCAGCGGAGCCGGGGGGGGCACAGATACGCAGTATTTT,CSGAGGGTDTQYF
TRBJ2-7,TRBD2,TRBV19,.,TGTGCCAGCCGCACCTCGGGTAGCGGGGGGTCCTACGAGCAGTACTTC,CASRTSGSGGSYEQYF
TRBJ2-2,TRBD1,TRBV5-1,.,TGCGCCAGCAACCCGACAGGGCGTCCCACCGGGGAGCTGTTTTTT,CASNPTGRPTGELFF
TRBJ2-1,TRBD2,TRBV9,.,TGTGCCACCTCAGACCGGGAGGTGGCATACAATGAGCAGTTCTTC,CATSDREVAYNEQFF
TRBJ1-4,TRBD1,TRBV19,.,TGTGCCAGCGTTTCGGGGACAGGGTTTGAAAAACTGTTTTTT,CASVSGTGFEKLFF
TRBJ2-1,.,TRBV7-9,.,TGTGCCAGCAGCTTAGAGCTCGTAGGGGGCAATGAGCAGTTCTTC,CASSLELVGGNEQFF
TRBJ2-5,TRBD1,TRBV7-3,.,TGTGCCAGCAGCTTAACAGGGGGCACAGAGACCCAGTACTTC,CASSLTGGTETQYF
TRBJ2-2,.,TRBV7-2,.,TGTGCCAGCAGCTTTGCCCTGGGGAGAGGAACCGGGGAGCTGTTTTTT,CASSFALGRGTGELFF
TRBJ2-3,TRBD2,TRBV19,few,TGTGCCAGTAGTCTCCACGGGACTAAAAGCCCAGATACGCAGTATTTT,CASSLHGTKSPDTQYF